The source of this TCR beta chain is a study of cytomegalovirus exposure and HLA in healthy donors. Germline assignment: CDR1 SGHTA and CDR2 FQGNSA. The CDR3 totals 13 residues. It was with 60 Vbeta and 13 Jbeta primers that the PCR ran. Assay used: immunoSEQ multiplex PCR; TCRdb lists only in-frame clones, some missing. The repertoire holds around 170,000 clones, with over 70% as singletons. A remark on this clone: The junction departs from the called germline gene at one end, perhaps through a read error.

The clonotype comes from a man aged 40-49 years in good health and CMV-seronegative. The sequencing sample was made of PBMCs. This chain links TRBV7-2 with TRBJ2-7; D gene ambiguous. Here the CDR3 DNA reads TGTGCCAGCAGCTCCTTAGTGTCCTCCGAGCAGTACTTC. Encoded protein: CASSSLVSSEQYF.